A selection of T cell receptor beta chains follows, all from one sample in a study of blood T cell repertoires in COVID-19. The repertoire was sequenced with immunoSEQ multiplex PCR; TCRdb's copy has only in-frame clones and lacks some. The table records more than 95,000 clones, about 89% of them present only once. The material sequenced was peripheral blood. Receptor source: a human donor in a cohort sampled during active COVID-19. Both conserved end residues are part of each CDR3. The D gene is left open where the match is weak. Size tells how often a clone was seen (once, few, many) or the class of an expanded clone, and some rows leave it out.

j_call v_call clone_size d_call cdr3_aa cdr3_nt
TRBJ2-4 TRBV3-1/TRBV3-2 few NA CASSRGASGGIAKNIQYF TGTGCCAGCAGCCGGGGGGCTAGCGGTGGGATAGCCAAAAACATTCAGTACTTC
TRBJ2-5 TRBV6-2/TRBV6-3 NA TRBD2 CASSYLIGGLAGEEETQYF TGTGCCAGCAGTTACCTCATCGGGGGACTAGCGGGAGAGGAAGAGACCCAGTACTTC
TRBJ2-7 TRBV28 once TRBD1 CASRMDRVGYEQYF TGTGCCAGCAGGATGGACAGGGTTGGCTACGAGCAGTACTTC
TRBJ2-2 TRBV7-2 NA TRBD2 CASSWAGVTGELFF TGTGCCAGCAGCTGGGCGGGAGTCACCGGGGAGCTGTTTTTT
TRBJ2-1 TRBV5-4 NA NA CASSLEVAEHGPIF TGTGCCAGCAGCTTGGAGGTGGCGGAGCATGGCCCAATCTTC
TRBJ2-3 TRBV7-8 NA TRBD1 CASSRDRGADTQYF TGTGCCAGCAGCCGAGACAGGGGAGCAGATACGCAGTATTTT
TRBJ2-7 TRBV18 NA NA CASSPARGYEQYF TGTGCCAGCTCACCCGCCAGGGGCTACGAGCAGTACTTC
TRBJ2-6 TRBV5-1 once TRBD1 CASRLGAGQALSGANVLTF TGCGCCAGCAGGTTGGGGGCGGGACAGGCGCTCTCTGGGGCCAACGTCCTGACTTTC
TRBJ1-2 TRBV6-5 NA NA CASAGMESGYTF TGTGCCTCCGCAGGGATGGAGTCTGGCTACACCTTC
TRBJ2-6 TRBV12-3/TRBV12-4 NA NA CASSLNRANVLTF TGTGCCAGCAGCCTAAATAGGGCCAACGTCCTGACTTTC
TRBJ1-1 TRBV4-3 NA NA CASSQDAGRGRKLF TGCGCCAGCAGCCAAGACGCCGGAAGGGGCCGCAAACTCTTT
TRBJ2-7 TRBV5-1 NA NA CASSSDGRSYEQYF TGCGCCAGCAGCTCGGACGGGAGATCCTACGAGCAGTACTTC
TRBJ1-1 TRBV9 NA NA CASNRGGVSTEAFF TGTGCCAGTAACCGAGGGGGTGTCAGCACTGAAGCTTTCTTT
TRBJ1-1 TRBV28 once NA CASIQGGATEAFF TGTGCCAGCATACAGGGAGGGGCCACTGAAGCTTTCTTT
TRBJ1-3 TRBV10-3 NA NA CAISESQAPGNTIYF TGTGCCATCAGTGAGTCCCAGGCGCCTGGAAACACCATATATTTT
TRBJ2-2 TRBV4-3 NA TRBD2 CASSQDSLAGDSTGELFF TGCGCCAGCAGCCAAGATTCACTAGCGGGGGATAGCACCGGGGAGCTGTTTTTT
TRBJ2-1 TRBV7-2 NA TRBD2 CASSSGGFYNEQFF TGTGCCAGCAGCTCCGGGGGGTTCTACAATGAGCAGTTCTTC
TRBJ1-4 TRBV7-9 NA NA CASSQGQGREKLFF TGTGCCAGCAGCCAGGGCCAGGGGAGAGAAAAACTGTTTTTT
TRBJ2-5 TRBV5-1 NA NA CASSLNGETQYF TGCGCCAGCAGCCTGAACGGGGAGACCCAGTACTTC
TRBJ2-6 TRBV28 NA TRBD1 CASRPGTGGAGANVLTF TGTGCCAGCAGACCCGGGACAGGGGGCGCTGGGGCCAACGTCCTGACTTTC
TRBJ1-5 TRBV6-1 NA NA CASSDYPTAANQPQHF TGTGCCAGCAGTGACTACCCGACAGCCGCCAATCAGCCCCAGCATTTT
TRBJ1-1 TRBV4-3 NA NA CASSQAGNTEAFF TGCGCCAGCAGCCAAGCAGGGAATACTGAAGCTTTCTTT
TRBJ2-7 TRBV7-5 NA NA CVRSALWTSGSTPYEQYF TGTGTCAGAAGCGCGCTCTGGACTAGCGGGAGTACCCCCTACGAGCAGTACTTC
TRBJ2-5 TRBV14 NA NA CASSIRDNQETQYF TGTGCCAGCAGCATCCGGGACAACCAAGAGACCCAGTACTTC
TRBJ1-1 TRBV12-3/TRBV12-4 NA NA CASSPNRVSEAFF TGTGCCAGCAGTCCAAACAGGGTCTCTGAAGCTTTCTTT
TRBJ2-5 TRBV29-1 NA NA CSALQGLVYQETQYF TGCAGCGCCCTACAGGGATTGGTGTACCAAGAGACCCAGTACTTC
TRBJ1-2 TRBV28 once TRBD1 CASRRHTKQGANGYTF TGTGCCAGCAGGCGACACACTAAACAGGGGGCGAATGGCTACACCTTC
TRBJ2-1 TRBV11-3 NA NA CASSLGRLAGLRSSYNEQFF TGTGCCAGCAGCTTAGGCCGGTTGGCGGGGCTCCGGAGCTCCTACAATGAGCAGTTCTTC
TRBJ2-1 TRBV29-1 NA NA CSAPLPAGQFF TGCAGCGCCCCTTTACCCGCCGGGCAGTTCTTC
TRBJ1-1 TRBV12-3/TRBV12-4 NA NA CASSFSTEAFF TGTGCCAGCAGTTTTAGCACTGAAGCTTTCTTT
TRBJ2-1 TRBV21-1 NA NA CASSKECNSGESSMLQFF TGTGCCAGCAGCAAAGAGTGTAATAGCGGGGAGTCGTCGATGTTGCAGTTCTTC
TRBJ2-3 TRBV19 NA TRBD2 CASSIAAIAGGSTDTQYF TGTGCCAGTAGTATAGCTGCGATAGCGGGGGGTTCCACAGATACGCAGTATTTT
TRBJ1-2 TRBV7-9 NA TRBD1 CASSFGQGHYGYTF TGTGCCAGCAGCTTTGGACAGGGCCACTATGGCTACACCTTC
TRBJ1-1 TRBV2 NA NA CASNAGTLNTEAFF TGTGCCAGCAACGCAGGTACCTTGAACACTGAAGCTTTCTTT
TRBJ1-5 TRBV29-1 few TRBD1 CSVATGVNQPQHF TGCAGCGTTGCCACAGGGGTCAATCAGCCCCAGCATTTT
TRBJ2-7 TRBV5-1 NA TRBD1 CASSDGTGYEQYF TGCGCCAGCAGCGACGGGACAGGCTACGAGCAGTACTTC
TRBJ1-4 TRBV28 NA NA CASSPPETEPEKLFF TGTGCCAGCAGCCCACCGGAGACAGAGCCTGAAAAACTGTTTTTT
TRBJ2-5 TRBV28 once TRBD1 CASREQGWKETQYF TGTGCCAGCAGAGAACAGGGGTGGAAAGAGACCCAGTACTTC
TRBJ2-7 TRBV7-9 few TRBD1 CASTSPGQLYEQYF TGTGCCAGCACATCCCCGGGACAGCTCTACGAGCAGTACTTC
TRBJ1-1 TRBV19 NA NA CASTYGYSEGTEAFF TGTGCCAGTACCTACGGGTACTCGGAGGGCACTGAAGCTTTCTTT
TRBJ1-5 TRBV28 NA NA CASSLMGQVSGNQPQHF TGTGCCAGCAGTTTAATGGGGCAGGTTTCGGGCAATCAGCCCCAGCATTTT
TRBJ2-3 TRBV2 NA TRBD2 CASLSGVAGPDTQYF TGTGCCAGCCTTTCTGGGGTAGCGGGACCAGATACGCAGTATTTT
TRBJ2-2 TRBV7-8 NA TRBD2 CASSLGAGGGTGELFF TGTGCCAGCAGCTTAGGGGCGGGAGGGGGAACCGGGGAGCTGTTTTTT